This is a list of T cell receptor beta chains from one sample in a study of cytomegalovirus exposure and HLA in healthy donors. Here immunoSEQ multiplex PCR was the method, and the copy in TCRdb shows in-frame clones only, minus some. Of 130,000 or so clones in the sample, over 70% were seen once. The sample taken for sequencing was PBMCs. These TCRs come from a woman aged 50 to 65 in good health and CMV-seropositive. Each CDR3 is given with its conserved first and last residue. The D gene is left open where the match is weak. Clone size is given for some rows only: seen once, a few or many times, or a class if the clone is expanded.

v_gene,abundance,d_gene,j_gene,CDR3aa,CDR3nt
TRBV5-1,.,.,TRBJ2-5,CASSLVLGGRETQYF,TGCGCCAGCAGCTTGGTACTAGGAGGGAGGGAGACCCAGTACTTC
TRBV30,once,TRBD2,TRBJ2-3,CAWSERGFSDTQYF,TGTGCCTGGAGTGAGCGGGGTTTTTCAGATACGCAGTATTTT
TRBV2,few,.,TRBJ2-7,CASSGQTEEQYF,TGTGCCAGCAGTGGGCAAACAGAGGAGCAGTACTTC
TRBV9,.,TRBD2,TRBJ2-1,CASSITVAGVYNEQFF,TGTGCCAGCAGTATCACCGTAGCGGGAGTTTACAATGAGCAGTTCTTC
TRBV6-5,few,.,TRBJ1-2,CASSYTLANYGYTF,TGTGCCAGCAGTTACACTCTAGCTAACTATGGCTACACCTTC
TRBV10-2,.,TRBD1,TRBJ2-7,CASTTTGQVTYEQYF,TGCGCCAGCACCACCACGGGACAGGTTACCTACGAGCAGTACTTC
TRBV18,once,TRBD1,TRBJ2-6,CASSPGTGAYSGANVLTF,TGTGCCAGCTCACCAGGGACAGGGGCCTACTCTGGGGCCAACGTCCTGACTTTC
TRBV4-1,.,TRBD2,TRBJ2-7,CASRPTRGGRGEQYF,TGCGCCAGCAGGCCTACCCGCGGGGGGAGGGGGGAGCAGTACTTC
TRBV29-1,.,.,TRBJ1-1,CSAMGGGGDLKAFF,TGCAGCGCCATGGGAGGGGGAGGGGATCTGAAAGCTTTCTTT
TRBV2,.,TRBD1,TRBJ1-5,CASSDQGGYQPQHF,TGTGCCAGCAGTGACCAGGGGGGCTATCAGCCCCAGCATTTT
TRBV9,.,TRBD2,TRBJ2-7,CASSPAGLAGVGEQYF,TGTGCCAGCAGCCCCGCGGGACTAGCGGGAGTTGGTGAGCAGTACTTC
TRBV5-8,few,.,TRBJ2-5,CASSLAPYLFDKETQYF,TGTGCCAGCAGCTTGGCCCCTTATCTATTTGACAAAGAGACCCAGTACTTC
TRBV7-9,.,TRBD1,TRBJ1-1,CSSRGQGAPAEAFF,TGTTCCAGCAGGGGACAGGGGGCCCCTGCTGAAGCTTTCTTT
TRBV29-1,.,.,TRBJ1-1,CSVEGSGGTEAFF,TGCAGCGTTGAAGGGTCGGGGGGCACTGAAGCTTTCTTT
TRBV6-6,.,.,TRBJ2-3,CASSYTVSTDTQYF,TGTGCCAGCAGTTACACAGTTAGCACAGATACGCAGTATTTT
TRBV5-1,.,.,TRBJ2-2,CASRVGTENTGELFF,TGCGCCAGCAGGGTCGGGACTGAGAACACCGGGGAGCTGTTTTTT